This is a list of T cell receptor beta chains from one sample in a study of shared clonotypes between healthy human individuals. Clones were sequenced by immunoSEQ multiplex PCR, and TCRdb holds only the in-frame ones, with some missing. The top ten clones hold roughly 13% of a sample with about 470,000 clones, 70% to 80% of them seen once. The sample comprised PBMCs. The origin of the receptors is a middle-aged woman in good health. Some clones in this sample may be carry-over from other donors' samples. Both conserved end residues are part of each CDR3. A D gene is named only where the DNA matches it firmly. Not every row has a clone size; where given, it reads once, few, many or a size class.

J	V	size	D	DNA	CDR3
TRBJ2-7	TRBV11-2	few	TRBD2	TGTGCCAGCAGCTTAGCGTCTAGCGGGAGATTGGAGCAGTACTTC	CASSLASSGRLEQYF
TRBJ2-5	TRBV5-4	.	TRBD1	TGTGCCAGCAGCTCGGACAGGGAGTTAGAGACCCAGTACTTC	CASSSDRELETQYF
TRBJ2-2	TRBV14	.	.	TGTGCCAGCAGCCAACCCCCCCACGCCTATCCTACCCAAAGACGCCCGAACACCGGGGAGCTGTTTTTT	CASSQPPHAYPTQRRPNTGELFF
TRBJ1-1	TRBV11-2	.	.	TGTGCCAGCAGCCTCTTGGCAGGAAGCTTGAACACTGAAGCTTTCTTT	CASSLLAGSLNTEAFF
TRBJ1-5	TRBV27	many	.	TGTGCCAGCAGTTTATTGGGGGAAAATCAGCCCCAGCATTTT	CASSLLGENQPQHF
TRBJ2-2	TRBV5-4	.	TRBD2	TGTGCCAGCAGACCGGGACTAGCGGGATCGAACACCGGGGAGCTGTTTTTT	CASRPGLAGSNTGELFF
TRBJ1-2	TRBV28	many	TRBD1	TGTGCCAGCAGTAAGAACGGACAGGGGACCAATGGCTACACCTTC	CASSKNGQGTNGYTF
TRBJ1-6	TRBV30	once	.	TGTGCCTGGAACGACGGCCAATGGTCACCCCTCCACTTT	CAWNDGQWSPLHF
TRBJ1-2	TRBV6-6	.	.	TGTGCCAGCAGTTACCAGGGGATCAATGGCTACACCTTC	CASSYQGINGYTF
TRBJ2-7	TRBV18	once	TRBD2	TGTGCCAGCTCACCGCAGACTAGCGTTAGCTCCTACGAGCAGTACTTC	CASSPQTSVSSYEQYF
TRBJ1-1	TRBV18	once	.	TGTGCCAGCTCGCCCAGCGAGAACACTGAAGCTTTCTTT	CASSPSENTEAFF
TRBJ1-1	TRBV2	.	.	TGTGCCAGCAGTCCGACAGAGGCATTGAACACTGAAGCTTTCTTT	CASSPTEALNTEAFF
TRBJ1-5	TRBV7-2	.	TRBD1	TGTGCCAGCAGCGGGCGGACAGGCGATAATCAGCCCCAGCATTTT	CASSGRTGDNQPQHF
TRBJ2-7	TRBV2	.	.	TGTGCCAGCAGTGAGAGCGGCTCCTACGAGCAGTACTTC	CASSESGSYEQYF
TRBJ1-5	TRBV15	few	.	TGTGCCACCAGCACAGGTGTACATCAGCCCCAGCATTTT	CATSTGVHQPQHF
TRBJ1-5	TRBV13	.	TRBD1	TGTGCCAGCAGCCTACAGGGGATGAATCAGCCCCAGCATTTT	CASSLQGMNQPQHF
TRBJ2-2	TRBV4-1	.	.	TGCGCCAGCAGCCCGCCCGGGACTGGGAAAAACGGGGAGCTGTTTTTT	CASSPPGTGKNGELFF
TRBJ1-1	TRBV7-9	.	TRBD1	TGTGCCAGCAGCCCTGCCGGGACAGGTCTGTCTGAAGCTTTCTTT	CASSPAGTGLSEAFF
TRBJ2-1	TRBV15	.	TRBD2	TGTGCCACCAGCAGGGACCCTCCACAGCTAGCGGGAACAGGCAATGAGCAGTTCTTC	CATSRDPPQLAGTGNEQFF
TRBJ2-3	TRBV5-1	.	TRBD1	TGCGCCAGCAGCTTGGTGGGACAGGGTATCGATACGCAGTATTTT	CASSLVGQGIDTQYF
TRBJ2-5	TRBV4-1	.	TRBD1	TGCGCCAGCAGCCCCGGACAGGGTTCAGAGACCCAGTACTTC	CASSPGQGSETQYF
TRBJ1-1	TRBV27	.	.	TGTGCCAGCAGTCCTACTCAGGGTCACACTGAAGCTTTCTTT	CASSPTQGHTEAFF
TRBJ2-1	TRBV19	.	.	TGTGCCACCCAGACAGACCCCAATGAGCAGTTCTTC	CATQTDPNEQFF
TRBJ2-1	TRBV10-3	.	.	TGTGCCATCAGTGCGGTCGGAGAGCAGTTCTTC	CAISAVGEQFF